This TCR beta chain is drawn from a study of radiotherapy plus CTLA-4 blockade in lung cancer. Study findings and constraints: Blood-borne expansion of tumor-derived TCR clones followed radiotherapy plus ipilimumab.

This clone was seen only a few times. Its antigen is unidentified. The CDR3 contains 16 residues. Germline assignment: CDR1 SGHDT and CDR2 YYEEEE. V lost 4 bases to trimming and J lost 3 bases, with 17 bases between them. Repertoires were generated with immunoSEQ multiplex PCR, while TCRdb's copy carries only in-frame clones and drops some. The repertoire includes tens of thousands of clones, around 70% of them detected once, and 3% to 5% sits in the top ten. This sequence originates from a human donor with non-small cell lung cancer who had stable disease on radiotherapy plus ipilimumab. The sample was peripheral blood, taken from a patient treated with radiotherapy plus ipilimumab. The chain combines TRBV5-6 with TRBJ1-3; D might be TRBD1 (6 bases). CDR3 region: CASSPGGRVVGNTIYF. The CDR3, as DNA: TGTGCCAGCAGCCCGGGGGGCAGGGTTGTTGGAAACACCATATATTTT.